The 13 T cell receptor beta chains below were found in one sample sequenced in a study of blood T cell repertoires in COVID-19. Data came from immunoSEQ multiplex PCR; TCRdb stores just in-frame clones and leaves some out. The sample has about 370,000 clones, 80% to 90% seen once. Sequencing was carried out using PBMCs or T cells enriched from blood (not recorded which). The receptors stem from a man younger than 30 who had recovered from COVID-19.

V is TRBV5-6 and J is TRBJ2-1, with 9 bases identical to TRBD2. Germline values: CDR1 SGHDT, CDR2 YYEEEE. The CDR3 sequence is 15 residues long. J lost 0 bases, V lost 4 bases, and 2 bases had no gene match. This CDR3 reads CASSHSGGSYNEQFF. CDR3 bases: TGTGCCAGCAGCCATAGCGGGGGCTCCTACAATGAGCAGTTCTTC.

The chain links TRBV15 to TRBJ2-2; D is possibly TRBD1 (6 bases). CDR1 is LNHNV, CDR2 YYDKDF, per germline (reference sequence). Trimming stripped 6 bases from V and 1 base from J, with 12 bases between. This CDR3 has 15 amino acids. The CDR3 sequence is CATRGAQLNTGELFF. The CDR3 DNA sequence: TGTGCCACCAGGGGGGCCCAGTTGAACACCGGGGAGCTGTTTTTT.

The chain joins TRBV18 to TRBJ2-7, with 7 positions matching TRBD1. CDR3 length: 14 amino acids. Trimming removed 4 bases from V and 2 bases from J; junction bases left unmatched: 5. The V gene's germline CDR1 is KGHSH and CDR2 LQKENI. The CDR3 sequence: CASSHDRAAYEQYF. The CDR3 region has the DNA TGTGCCAGCTCACACGACAGGGCAGCCTACGAGCAGTACTTC.

The CDR3 nucleotides read TGCGCCAGCAGCCAAGTACAGGGATACTCGAACACCGGGGAGCTGTTTTTT. Encoded protein: CASSQVQGYSNTGELFF. The rearrangement uses TRBV4-1 and TRBJ2-2; TRBD1 might be the D (6 bases). This CDR3 has 17 residues. Germline V lookup: CDR1 MGHRA, CDR2 YSYEKL. Trimming removed 1 base from V and 0 bases from J, with 12 bases in between.

The CDR3 DNA sequence: TGTGCCATCAGTGAGTCAGGACAGAATCAGCCCCAGCATTTT. Protein product: CAISESGQNQPQHF. The chain uses TRBV10-3 and TRBJ1-5; D possibly corresponds to TRBD1 (6 bases). The germline CDR1 and CDR2 sequences are ENHRY and SYGVKD. The CDR3 is 14 amino acids. V lost 0 bases and J 4 bases, leaving 7 bases between the germline ends.

DNA of the CDR3: TGTGCCAGCAGTTTATACGGGACAGGGGGCGGGTGGCCCCAGCATTTT. It specifies CASSLYGTGGGWPQHF. The chain couples TRBV27 to TRBJ1-5, with 12 positions matching TRBD1. This CDR3 is built from 16 residues. V was pared by 1 base and J by 9 bases, with 7 bases of the junction left unmatched. Germline V gene data show CDR1 as MNHEY and CDR2 as SMNVEV (reference sequence).

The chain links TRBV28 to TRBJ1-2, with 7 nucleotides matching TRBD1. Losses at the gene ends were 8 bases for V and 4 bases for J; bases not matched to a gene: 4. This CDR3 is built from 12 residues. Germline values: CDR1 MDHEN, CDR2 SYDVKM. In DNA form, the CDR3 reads TGTGCCAGCTCGGGACAGACCTATGGCTACACCTTC. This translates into CASSGQTYGYTF.

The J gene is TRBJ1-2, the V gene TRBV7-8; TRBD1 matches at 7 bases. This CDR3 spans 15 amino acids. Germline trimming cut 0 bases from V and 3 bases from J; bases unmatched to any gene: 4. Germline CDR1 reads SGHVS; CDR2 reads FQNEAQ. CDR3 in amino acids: CASSLAPGGDYGYTF. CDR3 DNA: TGTGCCAGCAGCTTAGCCCCAGGGGGTGACTATGGCTACACCTTC.

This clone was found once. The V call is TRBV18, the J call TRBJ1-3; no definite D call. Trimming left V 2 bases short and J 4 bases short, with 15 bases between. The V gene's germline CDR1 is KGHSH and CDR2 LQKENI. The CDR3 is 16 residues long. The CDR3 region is CASSPTISISGNTIYF. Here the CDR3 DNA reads TGTGCCAGCTCACCAACTATAAGTATTTCGGGAAACACCATATATTTT.

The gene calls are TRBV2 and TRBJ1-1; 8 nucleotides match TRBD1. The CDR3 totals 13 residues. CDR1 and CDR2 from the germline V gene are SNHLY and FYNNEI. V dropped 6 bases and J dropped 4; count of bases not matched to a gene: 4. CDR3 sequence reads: CASRETGATEAFF. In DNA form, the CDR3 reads TGTGCCAGCAGAGAGACAGGGGCCACTGAAGCTTTCTTT.

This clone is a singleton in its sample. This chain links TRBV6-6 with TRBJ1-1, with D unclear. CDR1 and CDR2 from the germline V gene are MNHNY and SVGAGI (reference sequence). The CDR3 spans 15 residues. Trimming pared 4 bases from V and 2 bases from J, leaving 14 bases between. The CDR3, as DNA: TGTGCCAGCAGTTCCCCCCACGGGTCAAACACTGAAGCTTTCTTT. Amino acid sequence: CASSSPHGSNTEAFF.

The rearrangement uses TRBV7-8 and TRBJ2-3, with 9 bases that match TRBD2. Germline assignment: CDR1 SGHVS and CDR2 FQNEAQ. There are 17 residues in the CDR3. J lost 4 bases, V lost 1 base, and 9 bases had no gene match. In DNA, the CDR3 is TGTGCCAGCAGCTTAGAGTATAGCGGGAGTCCCTCAGATACGCAGTATTTT. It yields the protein CASSLEYSGSPSDTQYF.

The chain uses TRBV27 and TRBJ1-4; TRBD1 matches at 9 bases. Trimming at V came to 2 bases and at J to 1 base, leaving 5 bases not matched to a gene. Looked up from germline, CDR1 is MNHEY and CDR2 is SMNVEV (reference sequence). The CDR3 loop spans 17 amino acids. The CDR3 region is CASSLRGQGRTNEKLFF. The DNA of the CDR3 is TGTGCCAGCAGTTTAAGGGGACAGGGAAGAACTAATGAAAAACTGTTTTTT.